The rows below give T cell receptor beta chains drawn from one sample of a study of PD-1 blockade in classical Hodgkin lymphoma. Using immunoSEQ multiplex PCR, the repertoire was profiled, and TCRdb retains in-frame clones only, with some absent. The table lists 30,000 to 40,000 clones, 80% to 95% of them singletons, with roughly 0.2% in the top ten. The source was CD4+ T cells from blood, collected at baseline. All receptors come from a human donor with classical Hodgkin lymphoma. CDR3s include the opening cysteine and the closing phenylalanine or tryptophan. A D gene is named only where the DNA matches it firmly. Clone size is given for some rows only: seen once, a few or many times, or a class if the clone is expanded.

size: -; D: TRBD1; J: TRBJ1-5; V: TRBV2; DNA: TGTGCCAGCAGTCGGGACAGGGGTTCGCTTCAGCCCCAGCATTTT; CDR3: CASSRDRGSLQPQHF
size: -; D: -; J: TRBJ1-2; V: TRBV7-2; DNA: TGTGCCAGCAGCTTAGCGGGATTTTTTTCTGGCTACACCTTC; CDR3: CASSLAGFFSGYTF
size: -; D: TRBD2; J: TRBJ2-7; V: TRBV19; DNA: TGTGCCAGTAGGAAACGGGACGGGGGGAATTACGAGCAGTACTTC; CDR3: CASRKRDGGNYEQYF
size: -; D: -; J: TRBJ1-4; V: TRBV10-3; DNA: TGTGCCATCAGTGGAGGGGGTGCTAATGAAAAACTGTTTTTT; CDR3: CAISGGGANEKLFF
size: -; D: -; J: TRBJ1-1; V: TRBV19; DNA: TGTGCCAGTAGTATTAGGATAGCCAGCATGAACACTGAAGCTTTCTTT; CDR3: CASSIRIASMNTEAFF
size: -; D: TRBD1; J: TRBJ2-1; V: TRBV10-3; DNA: TGTGCCATCAGTAGCTTGACAGGGAAAAGCTCCTACAATGAGCAGTTCTTC; CDR3: CAISSLTGKSSYNEQFF
size: -; D: TRBD2; J: TRBJ2-3; V: TRBV10-3; DNA: TGTGCCCACGGGACTAGCGGTAGCACAGATACGCAGTATTTT; CDR3: CAHGTSGSTDTQYF
size: -; D: -; J: TRBJ1-1; V: TRBV25-1; DNA: TGTGCCAGCAGTGAACCCCACGGGGCCGCCAACACTGAAGCTTTCTTT; CDR3: CASSEPHGAANTEAFF
size: -; D: -; J: TRBJ2-1; V: TRBV28; DNA: TGTGCCAGCAGTCCCCCCGGGGAGAAAAATGAGCAGTTCTTC; CDR3: CASSPPGEKNEQFF
size: -; D: -; J: TRBJ2-7; V: TRBV6-1; DNA: TGTGCCAGCAGCGGTAGGGCGGAGGGATGGGGTGAGCAGTACTTC; CDR3: CASSGRAEGWGEQYF
size: -; D: TRBD2; J: TRBJ2-7; V: TRBV5-1; DNA: TGCGCCAGCAGCTCGACTAGCGGGAGTTACGAGCAGTACTTC; CDR3: CASSSTSGSYEQYF
size: -; D: -; J: TRBJ2-4; V: TRBV18; DNA: TGTGCCAGCTCACCACCGTTGATAGAAAACATTCAGTACTTC; CDR3: CASSPPLIENIQYF
size: -; D: -; J: TRBJ2-1; V: TRBV28; DNA: TGTGCCAGCAGTTCGACCGGGACAATAGGGAATGAGCAGTTCTTC; CDR3: CASSSTGTIGNEQFF
size: -; D: -; J: TRBJ2-3; V: TRBV5-5; DNA: TGTGCCAGCAGCTGGCCCCCTACGGGGGGCGGGAGACCGACAGATACGCAGTATTTT; CDR3: CASSWPPTGGGRPTDTQYF
size: -; D: TRBD1; J: TRBJ2-5; V: TRBV5-4; DNA: TGTGCCAGCAGCCTTGAAAGGACAGGGCAAGAGACCCAGTACTTC; CDR3: CASSLERTGQETQYF
size: -; D: -; J: TRBJ2-2; V: TRBV18; DNA: TGTGCCAGCTCACCAGGGGGCCAGAACACCGGGGAGCTGTTTTTT; CDR3: CASSPGGQNTGELFF
size: -; D: TRBD1; J: TRBJ1-1; V: TRBV6-4; DNA: TGTGCCAGCAGTGACTCTACAGGGGGCAGTACTGAAGCTTTCTTT; CDR3: CASSDSTGGSTEAFF
size: -; D: TRBD2; J: TRBJ2-4; V: TRBV19; DNA: TGTGCCAGTAGTCGCCTCGGGGGGAACATTCAGTACTTC; CDR3: CASSRLGGNIQYF
size: -; D: -; J: TRBJ2-3; V: TRBV28; DNA: TGTGCCAGCTTAATAGCGGGCACAGATACGCAGTATTTT; CDR3: CASLIAGTDTQYF
size: -; D: -; J: TRBJ2-7; V: TRBV28; DNA: TGTGCCAGCAGTTTGACCGGGACCTACGAGCAGTACTTC; CDR3: CASSLTGTYEQYF
size: -; D: TRBD2; J: TRBJ2-7; V: TRBV30; DNA: TGTGCCTGGAGTGTAAGCCTAGCGGGCGTCGAGCAGTACTTC; CDR3: CAWSVSLAGVEQYF
size: -; D: -; J: TRBJ2-7; V: TRBV25-1; DNA: TGTGCCAGCAGTGGTGGGGTCTACGAGCAGTACTTC; CDR3: CASSGGVYEQYF
size: -; D: -; J: TRBJ2-7; V: TRBV15; DNA: TGTGCCACCAGCAGAGATACCGTAGGGGGTGGATCCTACGAGCAGTACTTC; CDR3: CATSRDTVGGGSYEQYF
size: -; D: -; J: TRBJ1-6; V: TRBV7-9; DNA: TGTGCCAGCAGCCCACCTGCGGGGCCCCTCCACTTT; CDR3: CASSPPAGPLHF
size: few; D: -; J: TRBJ1-1; V: TRBV28; DNA: TGTGCCAGCAGGGTAGGATCCACTGAAGCTTTCTTT; CDR3: CASRVGSTEAFF
size: -; D: TRBD1; J: TRBJ1-1; V: TRBV18; DNA: TGTGCCAGCTCGCAGACAGGGAGAACTGAAGCTTTCTTT; CDR3: CASSQTGRTEAFF
size: -; D: -; J: TRBJ1-2; V: TRBV5-1; DNA: TGCGCCAGCAGCGAAGATCGTACAGGGTTAGATGGCTACACCTTC; CDR3: CASSEDRTGLDGYTF
size: -; D: -; J: TRBJ1-4; V: TRBV15; DNA: TGTGCCACCAGCCCAAGTAGTGTTAGGGATGAAAAACTGTTTTTT; CDR3: CATSPSSVRDEKLFF
size: once; D: -; J: TRBJ1-3; V: TRBV6-1; DNA: TGTGCCAGCAGTGAACAGGGTGCTGGAAACACCATATATTTT; CDR3: CASSEQGAGNTIYF
size: -; D: -; J: TRBJ2-2; V: TRBV11-2; DNA: TGTGCCACGTCCGGGTCGAACACCGGGGAGCTGTTTTTT; CDR3: CATSGSNTGELFF
size: -; D: -; J: TRBJ2-7; V: TRBV4-2; DNA: TGTGCCAGCAGCCAAGTTGGTAGCGGAGTATACGAGCAGTACTTC; CDR3: CASSQVGSGVYEQYF
size: -; D: -; J: TRBJ2-6; V: TRBV19; DNA: TGTGCCAGTAGTACTTATGGACCGGGGGTCGGGGCCAACGTCCTGACTTTC; CDR3: CASSTYGPGVGANVLTF
size: once; D: -; J: TRBJ2-6; V: TRBV25-1; DNA: TGTGCCAGCAGTGAAGGCCCCCTCTCTGGGGCCAACGTCCTGACTTTC; CDR3: CASSEGPLSGANVLTF
size: -; D: -; J: TRBJ1-1; V: TRBV2; DNA: TGTGCCATAGGAAAAGACCGGAACACTGAAGCTTTCTTT; CDR3: CAIGKDRNTEAFF
size: -; D: TRBD2; J: TRBJ2-7; V: TRBV7-2; DNA: TGTGCCAGCAGCCCCCGACTAGCGGGATTGGGCTACGAGCAGTACTTC; CDR3: CASSPRLAGLGYEQYF
size: -; D: -; J: TRBJ2-7; V: TRBV5-1; DNA: TGCGCCAGCAGCCCGGGCCAGCCTCGGGAGCAGTACTTC; CDR3: CASSPGQPREQYF
size: -; D: -; J: TRBJ2-1; V: TRBV28; DNA: TGTGCCAGCAGTTTATCCGAGGTCTCAAAGGGCTACAATGAGCAGTTCTTC; CDR3: CASSLSEVSKGYNEQFF
size: -; D: -; J: TRBJ2-5; V: TRBV4-1; DNA: TGCGCCAGCAGCCAAGAGGTACAGGGGTGGAGGGCAACAGAGACCCAGTACTTC; CDR3: CASSQEVQGWRATETQYF
size: -; D: TRBD1; J: TRBJ2-3; V: TRBV30; DNA: TGTGCCGCAAGCTCCCACAGGGGGCCTTCGGCGGATACGCAGTATTTT; CDR3: CAASSHRGPSADTQYF
size: -; D: -; J: TRBJ1-5; V: TRBV30; DNA: TGTGCCTGGAGCAGTGGGGGGATTCAGCCCCAGCATTTT; CDR3: CAWSSGGIQPQHF
size: -; D: -; J: TRBJ2-4; V: TRBV4-1; DNA: TGCGCCAGCAGCCAAGATAGTAACATTCAGTACTTC; CDR3: CASSQDSNIQYF
size: once; D: TRBD1; J: TRBJ1-4; V: TRBV6-1; DNA: TGTGCCAGCAGTGGATTTGACAGGGTTGGTAATGAAAAACTGTTTTTT; CDR3: CASSGFDRVGNEKLFF
size: -; D: -; J: TRBJ1-1; V: TRBV30; DNA: TGTGCCTGGAAAGGAGACACTGAAGCTTTCTTT; CDR3: CAWKGDTEAFF
size: -; D: -; J: TRBJ1-3; V: TRBV15; DNA: TGTGCCACCAGCAGAGAGGGAGGGACTGGAAACACCATATATTTT; CDR3: CATSREGGTGNTIYF
size: -; D: -; J: TRBJ2-1; V: TRBV6-6; DNA: TGTGCCAGCAGTTACTCTTCCGGGCGCCCCCGGAATGAGCAGTTCTTC; CDR3: CASSYSSGRPRNEQFF